These 5 T cell receptor beta chains were sequenced from one sample in a study of blood T cell repertoires in COVID-19. TCRdb keeps only in-frame clones here, not all; method: immunoSEQ multiplex PCR. The sample contains about 300,000 clones, about 87% of which appear only once. The sample taken for sequencing was peripheral blood. The receptors stem from a woman in her twenties or thirties who had recovered from COVID-19.

The CDR3, as DNA: TGTGCCAGCAGTTACCCGGAGGGTGGCTACACCTTC. This codes for CASSYPEGGYTF. The V gene is TRBV6-5, the J gene TRBJ1-2; D not resolved. Trimming removed 2 bases from V and 7 bases from J, with 8 bases in between. Germline CDR1 and CDR2: MNHEY and SVGAGI. The CDR3 has 12 amino acids.

This sequence joins TRBV4-3 and TRBJ2-6, with a possible D match to TRBD1 (5 bases). V was shortened by 0 bases and J by 0 bases, with 15 bases between the two germline ends. CDR3 length equals 19 residues. Germline V lookup: CDR1 LGHNA, CDR2 YSLEER. CDR3 sequence reads: CASSQDNRFPSSGANVLTF. For the CDR3, the DNA is TGCGCCAGCAGCCAAGACAACAGGTTCCCCTCCTCTGGGGCCAACGTCCTGACTTTC.

This chain connects TRBV9 to TRBJ2-1, with a possible D match to TRBD1 (5 bases). V lost 3 bases and J 0 bases, leaving 13 bases between the germline ends. Germline CDR1 is SGDLS and CDR2 is YYNGEE. The CDR3 runs to 16 residues. CDR3 DNA sequence: TGTGCCAGCAGCGCCCAGCTAGGGGCCTCCTACAATGAGCAGTTCTTC. This sequence encodes CASSAQLGASYNEQFF.

CDR3 residues: CASSLLTNYGYTF. CDR3 sequence (DNA): TGCGCCAGCAGCTTACTTACTAACTATGGCTACACCTTC. The chain links TRBV5-1 to TRBJ1-2; D gene ambiguous. The CDR3 spans 13 residues. Trimming pared 2 bases from V and 0 bases from J, leaving 5 bases between. Germline V gene lookup returns CDR1 SGHRS and CDR2 YFSETQ.

This chain links TRBV5-1 with TRBJ2-4; the D is unclear. This CDR3 comprises 13 residues. Germline values: CDR1 SGHRS, CDR2 YFSETQ. Trimming left V 4 bases short and J 5 bases short, with 10 bases between. The CDR3 region has the DNA TGCGCCAGCAGCGATGGCACCGAAAACATTCAGTACTTC. Translated, it gives CASSDGTENIQYF.